There are a few counts of the clone carrying this T cell receptor (beta chain). Its antigen is still unknown. These data are taken from a study of cytomegalovirus exposure and HLA in healthy donors. About the research overall: Genotyping of 398 donors showed that around 86% belonged to the Caucasian-associated ancestry cluster.

General study points: Cytomegalovirus association was assigned to under 200 TCR beta chains.

Germline V gives CDR1 MDHEN, CDR2 SYDVKM. With 3 bases removed from V and 2 bases from J, the gap between germline ends came to 8 bases. This CDR3 has 13 amino acids. The PCR used 60 Vbeta and 13 Jbeta primers. Per the study methods: Roughly 11 million of the about 80 million unique TCR beta chains counted in a later analysis were shared. Measured with immunoSEQ multiplex PCR; TCRdb has only the in-frame clones, and not every one. For V, J and clone size, that table is used; D and trimming come from the DNA. The table records 85,000 to 100,000 clones, approximately 86% of them present only once. It was healthy bone marrow donors who served as donors.

This chain joins TRBV28 and TRBJ2-7, with D possibly TRBD1 on 5 matching bases. The TCR comes from a man aged 25 to 40 in good health and CMV-seropositive. Specimen: PBMCs. The CDR3: CASSLGRTYEQYF. The CDR3, as DNA: TGTGCCAGCAGTTTGGGGCGTACCTACGAGCAGTACTTC.